Below are 8 T cell receptor beta chains sequenced from a single sample in a study of neurological immune-mediated disorders. TCRdb passed the 5' RACE reads through MiXCR, listing each CDR3 protein once. The table shows over 35,000 distinct CDR3 sequences, with more than 9.5% occurring only once. Sequencing was done on a sample of PBMCs. All receptors come from a female donor in good health.

This clonotype was detected many times. The CDR3 nucleotides read TGTGCCAGCAGTCTAGCGGGAGAGAAGTTTTACAATGAGCAGTTCTTC. This encodes CASSLAGEKFYNEQFF. This chain links TRBV3-1 with TRBJ2-1, with TRBD2 identical over 10 bases. The germline CDR1 and CDR2 sequences are LGHDT and YNNKEL (reference sequence). The CDR3 runs 16 residues. Trimming cost V 6 bases and J 4 bases; bases outside gene matches: 9.

A remark on this clonotype: A much larger clone differs by one base, so this may be a read error. The genes are TRBV29-1 and TRBJ2-2; maybe TRBD2 (5 bases). Germline-derived CDR1 and CDR2 are SQVTM and ANQGSEA. The CDR3 is 12 amino acids. Here the CDR3 reads CSVAGNIGELFF. CDR3 nucleotides: TGCAGCGTTGCGGGGAACATCGGGGAGCTGTTTTTT.

This clonotype was seen repeatedly, ten times or more. This sequence joins TRBV5-1 and TRBJ1-1, with D tentatively TRBD1 (5 bases). The CDR3 spans 16 residues. With 4 bases removed from V and 5 bases from J, the gap between germline ends came to 21 bases. From germline, CDR1 is SGHRS and CDR2 YFSETQ. In nucleotides, the CDR3 is TGCGCCAGCAGCCCCGTCTCAGCGGGGGTTGGTACTGAAGCTTTCTTT. Translation gives CASSPVSAGVGTEAFF. Combining the CDR3 with reference TRBV5-1 and TRBJ1-1 gives the whole variable domain KAGVTQTPRYLIKTRGQQVTLSCSPISGHRSVSWYQQTPGQGLQFLFEYFSETQRNKGNFPGRFSGRQFSNSRSEMNVSTLELGDSALYLCASSPVSAGVGTEAFFGQGTRLTVV.

This clonotype has ten or more counts. The genes are TRBV9 and TRBJ2-5, with 7 positions matching TRBD2. CDR1 and CDR2 (germline): SGDLS, YYNGEE. This CDR3 has 14 residues. Germline trimming cut 4 bases from V and 2 bases from J; bases unmatched to any gene: 5. The chain's CDR3 is CASSIGGMQETQYF. CDR3 nucleotides: TGTGCCAGCAGCATCGGGGGGATGCAAGAGACCCAGTACTTC.

This clonotype was observed at least ten times. The chain combines TRBV10-3 with TRBJ2-7; no clear D gene. The length of the CDR3 is 13 residues. The V end was cut by 8 bases, the J end by 1 base, with 12 bases between. Germline assignment: CDR1 ENHRY and CDR2 SYGVKD. The CDR3 region has the DNA TGTGCCATCGCCGGGTCCTCATCCTACGAGCAGTACTTC. It encodes CAIAGSSSYEQYF.

Many counts were recorded for this clonotype. This sequence joins TRBV29-1 and TRBJ1-2; 7 positions match TRBD1. The CDR3 covers 13 residues. Germline values: CDR1 SQVTM, CDR2 ANQGSEA. With V trimmed by 2 bases and J by 5 bases, 5 bases remained unmatched. Here the CDR3 DNA reads TGCAGCGTTGAAAAGGGGGCTGGGTATGGCTACACCTTC. Translation gives CSVEKGAGYGYTF.

This clonotype appeared many times. The chain combines TRBV20-1 with TRBJ1-2; D possibly corresponds to TRBD1 (6 bases). V dropped 3 bases and J dropped 4 bases, with 9 bases sitting between them. CDR1 is DFQATT, CDR2 SNEGSKA, per germline (reference sequence). CDR3 size: 12 residues. The CDR3 is CSASVGAYGYTF. Here the CDR3 DNA reads TGCAGTGCTAGTGTGGGGGCCTATGGCTACACCTTC.

The table lists this clonotype with many counts. The chain employs TRBV28 and TRBJ1-1; the D is unclear. Germline-derived CDR1 and CDR2 are MDHEN and SYDVKM. Between the trimmed V and J ends, which lost 3 bases and 4 bases, there was a span of 18 bases. The CDR3 totals 16 residues. The CDR3 DNA follows: TGTGCCAGCAGTTTCTCGTTCACCCCTGGCGGCACTGAAGCTTTCTTT. This encodes CASSFSFTPGGTEAFF. Full variable domain (outside the CDR3, taken from reference TRBV28 and TRBJ1-1): DVKVTQSSRYLVKRTGEKVFLECVQDMDHENMFWYRQDPGLGLRLIYFSYDVKMKEKGDIPEGYSVSREKKERFSLILESASTNQTSMYLCASSFSFTPGGTEAFFGQGTRLTVV.